This TCR beta chain stems from a study of blood T cell repertoires in COVID-19. As for the study in general: From the United States, Italy and Spain came samples of acute and convalescent COVID-19. Sources were T cells, B-cell-depleted T cells, or PBMCs; the material itself was cDNA or gDNA.

Original processing methods: Counts of nucleated cells, estimated from reference gene primer amplification, were obtained. Using immunoSEQ multiplex PCR, the repertoire was profiled, and TCRdb retains in-frame clones only, with some absent. From that table come the V and J calls and clone size; the DNA was used to work out D and trimming. The repertoire holds 380,000 or so clones, with around 90% as singletons. CDR3 length: 15 amino acids. V lost 7 bases to trimming and J lost 8 bases; unmatched junction nucleotides: 11. CDR1 is LNHDA, CDR2 SQIVND, per germline (reference sequence). Sequencing used peripheral blood. The J gene is TRBJ1-4, the V gene TRBV19; TRBD1 matches 9 bases. This receptor was obtained from a man aged 40-49 years with acute or convalescent COVID-19. The CDR3 nucleotides are TGTGCCAGTACCGCACCGGGACAGGGTATGGAAAAACTGTTTTTT. This codes for CASTAPGQGMEKLFF. Variable domain in full (rest from reference TRBV19 and TRBJ1-4): DGGITQSPKYLFRKEGQNVTLSCEQNLNHDAMYWYRQDPGQGLRLIYYSQIVNDFQKGDIAEGYSVSREKKESFPLTVTSAQKNPTAFYLCASTAPGQGMEKLFFGSGTQLSVL.